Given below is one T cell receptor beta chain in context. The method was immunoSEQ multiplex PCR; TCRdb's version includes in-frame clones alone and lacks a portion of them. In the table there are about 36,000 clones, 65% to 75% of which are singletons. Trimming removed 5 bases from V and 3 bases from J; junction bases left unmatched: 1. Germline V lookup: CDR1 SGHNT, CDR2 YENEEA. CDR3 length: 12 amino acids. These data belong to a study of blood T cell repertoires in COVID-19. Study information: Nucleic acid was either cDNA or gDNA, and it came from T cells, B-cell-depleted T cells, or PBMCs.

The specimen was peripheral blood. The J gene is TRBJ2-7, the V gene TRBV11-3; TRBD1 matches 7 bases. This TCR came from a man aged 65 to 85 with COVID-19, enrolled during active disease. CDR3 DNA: TGTGCCAGCAGCCGGACAGGCTACGAGCAGTACTTC. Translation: CASSRTGYEQYF.